This TCR beta chain is drawn from a study of shared clonotypes between healthy human individuals. CDR3 length: 14 amino acids. The germline V gene encodes CDR1 LGHNA and CDR2 YSLEER. Trimming shortened V by 1 base and J by 1 base, and 7 bases separated the two germline ends. An assay was performed, and its level was deep. Assay used: immunoSEQ multiplex PCR; TCRdb lists only in-frame clones, some missing. The table includes about 490,000 clones, about 82% detected once. The sequencing input was PBMCs. This chain connects TRBV4-3 to TRBJ1-2; D uncertain. This TCR was recovered from a woman between 40 and 50 years old in good health. Some clones in this sample may be carry-over from other donors' samples. The CDR3 is CASSQVGLNYGYTF. In nucleotides, the CDR3 is TGCGCCAGCAGCCAAGTAGGACTTAACTATGGCTACACCTTC.